This T cell receptor (beta chain) was recorded in a study of cytomegalovirus exposure and HLA in healthy donors. Primers included in the PCR were 60 Vbeta and 13 Jbeta primers. Method: immunoSEQ multiplex PCR; TCRdb's copy keeps in-frame clones and lacks some. The top ten clones hold approximately 4% of a sample with over 30,000 clones, roughly 88% of them seen once. Trimming shortened V by 0 bases and J by 0 bases, and 8 bases separated the two germline ends. Per germline, CDR1 LNHDA and CDR2 SQIVND (reference sequence). The CDR3 is 15 residues long. V is TRBV19 and J is TRBJ1-2; D is unresolved. The material sequenced was PBMCs. The clonotype was recovered from a young woman in good health and CMV-seronegative. The CDR3 is CASSIDDGSNYGYTF. CDR3 sequence (DNA): TGTGCCAGTAGTATAGATGACGGGTCTAACTATGGCTACACCTTC.